This TCR beta chain derives from a study of blood T cell repertoires in COVID-19. Across the whole study: The origin of the acute and convalescent COVID-19 samples was the United States, Italy and Spain.

CDR1 is MNHEY and CDR2 is SVGAGI in the germline V gene. V dropped 4 bases and J dropped 3; count of bases not matched to a gene: 3. The CDR3 runs 13 residues. Cohorts were determined from participant-reported clinical history. Source study methods: Scientists estimated how many nucleated cells there were by amplifying reference gene primers. Repertoires were generated with immunoSEQ multiplex PCR, while TCRdb's copy carries only in-frame clones and drops some. The V and J calls and clone size are taken from that table; D and trimming were inferred from the DNA. The repertoire holds over 150,000 clones, with about nine tenths as singletons.

This TCR was sampled from a young woman who had recovered from COVID-19. The rearrangement joins TRBV6-5 to TRBJ2-7; 7 nucleotides line up with TRBD1. Sequenced: PBMCs or T cells enriched from blood (not recorded which). CDR3 region: CASSFGQDYEQYF. The CDR3, as DNA: TGTGCCAGCAGTTTCGGACAGGACTACGAGCAGTACTTC.